This T cell receptor (beta chain) was observed in a study of blood T cell repertoires in COVID-19. For the study at large: Acute-phase and convalescent COVID-19 samples originated in the United States, Italy and Spain. The analysed material was cDNA or gDNA that came from T cells, B-cell-depleted T cells, or PBMCs.

Here immunoSEQ multiplex PCR was the method, and the copy in TCRdb shows in-frame clones only, minus some. In the table there are about 210,000 clones, around 84% of which are singletons. Germline V lookup: CDR1 SGDLS, CDR2 YYNGEE. Germline trimming cut 4 bases from V and 4 bases from J; bases unmatched to any gene: 8. The CDR3 runs to 16 residues. Sequencing was performed on PBMCs or T cells enriched from blood (not recorded which). This TCR was sampled from a woman aged 25 to 39 who had been exposed to COVID-19. This chain connects TRBV9 to TRBJ2-5; 12 bases align to TRBD2. The CDR3 sequence: CASSPRLAGVGETQYF. CDR3 sequence (DNA): TGTGCCAGCAGCCCCCGACTAGCGGGGGTAGGAGAGACCCAGTACTTC.